This T cell receptor (beta chain) was retrieved from a study of PD-L1 blockade in urothelial cancer. As to time point: peripheral blood 6 weeks after treatment start. The germline CDR1 and CDR2 sequences are SGHTS and YDEGEE. CDR3 length: 17 residues. The J segment lost 4 bases and the V segment lost 9 bases, leaving 13 bases of the junction unmatched. Profiling relied on immunoSEQ multiplex PCR, and the TCRdb table lists in-frame clones only, not all of them. The top ten clones hold 8.5% to 12% of a sample with more than 45,000 clones, roughly 86% of them seen once. The input for sequencing was PBMCs, taken around atezolizumab (anti-PD-L1) treatment. The chain employs TRBV5-8 and TRBJ2-2; 12 nucleotides line up with TRBD1. This receptor was taken from a man aged 55 to 70 with urothelial cancer. CDR3 nucleotides: TGTGCCACCTACCGGGACAGGGGGCGTTTTAGCACCGGGGAGCTGTTTTTT. Amino acids: CATYRDRGRFSTGELFF.